The 4 T cell receptor beta chains reported below all come from one sample, sequenced in a study of T cells in Graves' hyperthyroidism and ophthalmopathy. Amplification yielded TCR beta CDR3 regions, with RNA transcripts as the source. When the TCR CDR3 underwent first-round RT-PCR, the HTBI primer set was used. TCRdb re-called the multiplex PCR reads through MiXCR, storing one row per CDR3 protein. This sample has 45,000 or so distinct CDR3 sequences, with around 45% found just once. The sequenced material came from peripheral blood or thyroid tissue (not recorded which). These receptors came from a woman aged 45-65 years with Graves' hyperthyroidism.

This clonotype appeared once. The CDR3 here is CASRPRGGRHEQYF. The CDR3 DNA sequence: TGTGCCAGCAGACCTAGGGGGGGGCGGCACGAGCAGTACTTC. The V gene is TRBV12-3 or TRBV12-4, the J gene TRBJ2-7; possibly TRBD2 for D (7 bases). V was pared by 6 bases and J by 5 bases, with 17 bases between. The CDR3 loop spans 14 amino acids.

In its sample, this clonotype was seen many times. The chain joins TRBV29-1 to TRBJ2-7, with D perhaps given as TRBD1 or TRBD2 (6 bases each). CDR3 length: 15 amino acids. The ends were cut back, 3 bases at V and 7 bases at J, with 22 bases in the middle. CDR1 is SQVTM and CDR2 is ANQGSEA in the germline V gene. CDR3 sequence (DNA): TGCAGCGTTGACGGGTGGGGCGGGACATTCGGGGAGCAGTACTTC. This translates into CSVDGWGGTFGEQYF.

This chain joins TRBV7-2 and TRBJ2-5, with 9 bases lining up with TRBD1. The CDR3 contains 15 residues. The junction had 9 bases not matched to a gene; V was cut back by 5 bases and J by 5 bases. In germline, CDR1 is SGHTA, CDR2 FQGNSA. The DNA of the CDR3 is TGTGCCAGCAGCACACAGGGGGCGACGGGTGAGACCCAGTACTTC. Translated: CASSTQGATGETQYF.

Many counts were recorded for this clonotype. The J gene is TRBJ2-7, the V gene TRBV6-1, with 7 bases that match TRBD2. J gave up 7 bases and V 3 bases, and 6 bases lay outside the gene matches. CDR3 length equals 13 residues. Germline V CDR1 and CDR2: MNHNS, SASEGT. CDR3 protein: CASSEQREGEQYF. DNA for the CDR3: TGTGCCAGCAGTGAGCAGAGGGAGGGAGAGCAGTACTTC.